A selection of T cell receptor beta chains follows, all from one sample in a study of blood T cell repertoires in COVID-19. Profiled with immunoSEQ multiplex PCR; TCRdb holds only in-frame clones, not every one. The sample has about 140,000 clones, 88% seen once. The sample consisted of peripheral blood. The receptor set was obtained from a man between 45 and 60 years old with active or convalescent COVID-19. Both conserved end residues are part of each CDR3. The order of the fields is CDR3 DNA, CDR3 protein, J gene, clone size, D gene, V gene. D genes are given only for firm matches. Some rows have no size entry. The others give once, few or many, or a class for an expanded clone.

CDR3 DNA: TGTGCCAGCAGCTTGCGTCTGGCCCAAGAGACCCAGTACTTC
CDR3 protein: CASSLRLAQETQYF
J gene: TRBJ2-5
clone size: .
D gene: .
V gene: TRBV5-4

CDR3 DNA: TGTGCCAGCGGAGTCGAGAGCCTCTACGAGCAGTACTTC
CDR3 protein: CASGVESLYEQYF
J gene: TRBJ2-7
clone size: .
D gene: .
V gene: TRBV28

CDR3 DNA: TGTGCCAGTAGTACCCACAGGGGGCAAGGTGAGCAGTACTTC
CDR3 protein: CASSTHRGQGEQYF
J gene: TRBJ2-7
clone size: few
D gene: TRBD1
V gene: TRBV19

CDR3 DNA: TGCGCCAGCAGCCATGGACAGTTTAGCAATCAGCCCCAGCATTTT
CDR3 protein: CASSHGQFSNQPQHF
J gene: TRBJ1-5
clone size: .
D gene: .
V gene: TRBV4-1

CDR3 DNA: TGTGCCAGTCAGCAAAAAAGGGGCTCCGTCTACGAGCAGTACTTC
CDR3 protein: CASQQKRGSVYEQYF
J gene: TRBJ2-7
clone size: .
D gene: .
V gene: TRBV2

CDR3 DNA: TGCAGTGCTAGTCACCGACAGGTAATTCAGCCCCAGCATTTT
CDR3 protein: CSASHRQVIQPQHF
J gene: TRBJ1-5
clone size: .
D gene: .
V gene: TRBV20-1

CDR3 DNA: TGTGCCAGTAGTATTTTGACAGGGGAGGCCACTGAAGCTTTCTTT
CDR3 protein: CASSILTGEATEAFF
J gene: TRBJ1-1
clone size: .
D gene: TRBD1
V gene: TRBV19

CDR3 DNA: TGTGCCACCAGTGATTCCGGGACTAGCGTCCACGAGCAGTACTTC
CDR3 protein: CATSDSGTSVHEQYF
J gene: TRBJ2-7
clone size: .
D gene: TRBD2
V gene: TRBV24-1

CDR3 DNA: TGTGCCAGCAGCTCCGGACAGGGTTTCTCTGAAGCTTTCTTT
CDR3 protein: CASSSGQGFSEAFF
J gene: TRBJ1-1
clone size: .
D gene: TRBD1
V gene: TRBV7-9

CDR3 DNA: TGTGCCAGCAGTTTATCGGGCAGGGGTCTTGAGCAGTTCTTC
CDR3 protein: CASSLSGRGLEQFF
J gene: TRBJ2-1
clone size: .
D gene: .
V gene: TRBV27

CDR3 DNA: TGTGCCAGCAGACTCCCGGGACAGAACTACGAGCAGTACTTC
CDR3 protein: CASRLPGQNYEQYF
J gene: TRBJ2-7
clone size: .
D gene: TRBD1
V gene: TRBV28

CDR3 DNA: TGTGCCAGCAGTGAGACAGGGGACCTTAGCAATCAGCCCCAGCATTTT
CDR3 protein: CASSETGDLSNQPQHF
J gene: TRBJ1-5
clone size: .
D gene: TRBD1
V gene: TRBV25-1

CDR3 DNA: TGTGCCAGCACCTCATTAGCGGGAGAACACGAGCAGTACTTC
CDR3 protein: CASTSLAGEHEQYF
J gene: TRBJ2-7
clone size: .
D gene: TRBD2
V gene: TRBV5-4

CDR3 DNA: TGTGCCAGCAGCTCCAGGATGTCTGGAAACACCATATATTTT
CDR3 protein: CASSSRMSGNTIYF
J gene: TRBJ1-3
clone size: .
D gene: .
V gene: TRBV6-5

CDR3 DNA: TGTGCCAGCAGGTCCGGGACAGGGGACCCCTACGAGCAGTACTTC
CDR3 protein: CASRSGTGDPYEQYF
J gene: TRBJ2-7
clone size: .
D gene: TRBD1
V gene: TRBV28

CDR3 DNA: TGTGCCAGCAGTTATTCGGGGAGGAGCAATCAGCCCCAGCATTTT
CDR3 protein: CASSYSGRSNQPQHF
J gene: TRBJ1-5
clone size: .
D gene: .
V gene: TRBV6-2/TRBV6-3

CDR3 DNA: TGTGCCAGCAGCTCGGGGCGGCAGGGGGGATCCATTCAGTACTTC
CDR3 protein: CASSSGRQGGSIQYF
J gene: TRBJ2-4
clone size: .
D gene: .
V gene: TRBV11-2

CDR3 DNA: TGTGCCAGCAGTTACCCAGCGGGACCCTCCTACGAGCAGTACTTC
CDR3 protein: CASSYPAGPSYEQYF
J gene: TRBJ2-7
clone size: .
D gene: TRBD2
V gene: TRBV6-5

CDR3 DNA: TGTGCCAGCAGCTTTTCAACAGGGGTTAATGAAAAACTGTTTTTT
CDR3 protein: CASSFSTGVNEKLFF
J gene: TRBJ1-4
clone size: .
D gene: TRBD1
V gene: TRBV9

CDR3 DNA: TGTGCCACCAGCCGGGACAGGGGGCGGACCGGGGAGCTGTTTTTT
CDR3 protein: CATSRDRGRTGELFF
J gene: TRBJ2-2
clone size: once
D gene: TRBD1
V gene: TRBV15

CDR3 DNA: TGCAGCGTTGTGATACAGGGGAACACTGAAGCTTTCTTT
CDR3 protein: CSVVIQGNTEAFF
J gene: TRBJ1-1
clone size: .
D gene: .
V gene: TRBV29-1

CDR3 DNA: TGTGCCAGCAGTGCCCGGGACAGGGGGCACACTGAAGCTTTCTTT
CDR3 protein: CASSARDRGHTEAFF
J gene: TRBJ1-1
clone size: .
D gene: TRBD1
V gene: TRBV6-6

CDR3 DNA: TGTGCCAGCAGCTTGGACCCCACGGGCTATGGCTACACCTTC
CDR3 protein: CASSLDPTGYGYTF
J gene: TRBJ1-2
clone size: .
D gene: .
V gene: TRBV5-4

CDR3 DNA: TGTGCCGGAGAGATAGGGGGCGCCTATGGCTACACCTTC
CDR3 protein: CAGEIGGAYGYTF
J gene: TRBJ1-2
clone size: once
D gene: TRBD1
V gene: TRBV30

CDR3 DNA: TGTGCCAGCAGGTTGGGACTAGCGAGTGAGCAGTTCTTC
CDR3 protein: CASRLGLASEQFF
J gene: TRBJ2-1
clone size: .
D gene: TRBD2
V gene: TRBV7-3

CDR3 DNA: TGCAGCGTTGTCGGAGACAGGGCCCGCGAGCAGTACTTC
CDR3 protein: CSVVGDRAREQYF
J gene: TRBJ2-7
clone size: .
D gene: TRBD1
V gene: TRBV29-1

CDR3 DNA: TGTGCCAGCAGCATATCTCCTACAGTAGAAGAGACCCAGTACTTC
CDR3 protein: CASSISPTVEETQYF
J gene: TRBJ2-5
clone size: .
D gene: .
V gene: TRBV5-6

CDR3 DNA: TGTGCCAGCAGTTACTCGCGCCAGCCGGGCTACGAGCAGTACTTC
CDR3 protein: CASSYSRQPGYEQYF
J gene: TRBJ2-7
clone size: .
D gene: .
V gene: TRBV6-5

CDR3 DNA: TGTGCCAGCTCAAACAGGGTTGAGGAGACCCAGTACTTC
CDR3 protein: CASSNRVEETQYF
J gene: TRBJ2-5
clone size: .
D gene: .
V gene: TRBV18

CDR3 DNA: TGTGCCAGCAGCTTAGTCGCGGCTTGGAACTATGGCTACACCTTC
CDR3 protein: CASSLVAAWNYGYTF
J gene: TRBJ1-2
clone size: .
D gene: .
V gene: TRBV11-2

CDR3 DNA: TGTGCCAGCAGCCAAGGTGCGGGGGGAGGACAGCCCCTGCATTTT
CDR3 protein: CASSQGAGGGQPLHF
J gene: TRBJ1-5
clone size: once
D gene: .
V gene: TRBV16

CDR3 DNA: TGTGCCAGCAGTTTAAGGCCCTCCGGGACAGGGGGCCGCGGTGACGAGCAGTACTTC
CDR3 protein: CASSLRPSGTGGRGDEQYF
J gene: TRBJ2-7
clone size: .
D gene: TRBD1
V gene: TRBV27

CDR3 DNA: TGTGCCAGCAGCTTGTCCCCTAGCGGGAGAACCTACGAGCAGTACTTC
CDR3 protein: CASSLSPSGRTYEQYF
J gene: TRBJ2-7
clone size: .
D gene: TRBD2
V gene: TRBV5-8

CDR3 DNA: TGTGCCAGCTCACCTGAGATGGTGGTAACCGGGGAGCTGTTTTTT
CDR3 protein: CASSPEMVVTGELFF
J gene: TRBJ2-2
clone size: .
D gene: .
V gene: TRBV18

CDR3 DNA: TGTGCCAGCAGCCTTAGCGGGAACACCGGGGAGCTGTTTTTT
CDR3 protein: CASSLSGNTGELFF
J gene: TRBJ2-2
clone size: .
D gene: .
V gene: TRBV5-5

CDR3 DNA: TGTGCCAGCAGAGCCCCGGGGGGATACAGTCAGCCCCAGCATTTT
CDR3 protein: CASRAPGGYSQPQHF
J gene: TRBJ1-5
clone size: once
D gene: .
V gene: TRBV28

CDR3 DNA: TGTGCCAGCAGCTTAGACAAAGGGGGCTGGAACGAGCAGTACTTC
CDR3 protein: CASSLDKGGWNEQYF
J gene: TRBJ2-7
clone size: .
D gene: TRBD1
V gene: TRBV13

CDR3 DNA: TGTGCCAGCGGCGGGGGGCTTTCGACTGGCTACACCTTC
CDR3 protein: CASGGGLSTGYTF
J gene: TRBJ1-2
clone size: .
D gene: .
V gene: TRBV19

CDR3 DNA: TGTGCCAGTAGTCCGACCGACAGGGATGGCTACACCTTC
CDR3 protein: CASSPTDRDGYTF
J gene: TRBJ1-2
clone size: .
D gene: TRBD1
V gene: TRBV19